These T cell receptor beta chains were read from a single sample in a study of T cells in Graves' hyperthyroidism and ophthalmopathy. MiXCR was run by TCRdb on the multiplex PCR reads, yielding one entry per CDR3 protein. Of hundreds of thousands of distinct CDR3 sequences in the sample, less than 25% were seen once. Sequencing used blood. The receptors were sampled from a man aged 30 to 45 with Graves' ophthalmopathy. Each CDR3 is given with its conserved first and last residue. Fields, in order: CDR3 DNA, CDR3 protein, D gene, clone size, J gene, V gene, CDR3 length. D genes are given only for firm matches. Where a row states a size, it is once, few, many or the class of an expanded clone; other rows omit it.

cdr3_nt: TGTGCCAGCAGTGCCCAGTATGGCTACACCTTC; cdr3_aa: CASSAQYGYTF; d_call: -; clone_size: -; j_call: TRBJ1-2; v_call: TRBV6-1; cdr3_length: 11
cdr3_nt: TGCGCCAGCAGCTTGGATGGGGCTGGCACTGAAGCTTTCTTT; cdr3_aa: CASSLDGAGTEAFF; d_call: -; clone_size: -; j_call: TRBJ1-1; v_call: TRBV5-1; cdr3_length: 14
cdr3_nt: TGTGCCAGCAGTGACTACGTCGGTGAAAAACTGTTTTTT; cdr3_aa: CASSDYVGEKLFF; d_call: -; clone_size: -; j_call: TRBJ1-4; v_call: TRBV6-4; cdr3_length: 13
cdr3_nt: TGTGCCAGCAGTTCCCGCCCAGAGGGTGAAAAACTGTTTTTT; cdr3_aa: CASSSRPEGEKLFF; d_call: -; clone_size: few; j_call: TRBJ1-4; v_call: TRBV7-9; cdr3_length: 14
cdr3_nt: TGTGCCAGCAGCTTTTCCTTAGCGGGTTTTCCCGAGTTCTTC; cdr3_aa: CASSFSLAGFPEFF; d_call: TRBD2; clone_size: -; j_call: TRBJ2-1; v_call: TRBV5-5; cdr3_length: 14
cdr3_nt: TGTGCCAGCAGTTACTCCCCGACTAGCGGCTCCTACGAGCAGTACTTC; cdr3_aa: CASSYSPTSGSYEQYF; d_call: TRBD2; clone_size: few; j_call: TRBJ2-7; v_call: TRBV6-5; cdr3_length: 16
cdr3_nt: TGTGCCAGCAGTTTTGCTGGTGAGTTTCAGGAGCTGTTTTTT; cdr3_aa: CASSFAGEFQELFF; d_call: -; clone_size: -; j_call: TRBJ2-2; v_call: TRBV6-9; cdr3_length: 14
cdr3_nt: TGTGCCATCAGTGAGCGTGCACTAGCGGGATATAGCTCCTACAATGAGCAGTTCTTC; cdr3_aa: CAISERALAGYSSYNEQFF; d_call: TRBD2; clone_size: few; j_call: TRBJ2-1; v_call: TRBV10-3; cdr3_length: 19
cdr3_nt: TGTGCCAACAGCCGAGGGGGACAGATAAACATTCAGTACTTC; cdr3_aa: CANSRGGQINIQYF; d_call: TRBD1; clone_size: -; j_call: TRBJ2-4; v_call: TRBV7-9; cdr3_length: 14
cdr3_nt: TGCGCCAGCAGCTTGGGTTGGACTAGCGTTTGCAACGAGCAGTACTTC; cdr3_aa: CASSLGWTSVCNEQYF; d_call: TRBD2; clone_size: -; j_call: TRBJ2-7; v_call: TRBV5-1; cdr3_length: 16
cdr3_nt: TGTGCCAGCAGTTCTGGGCGGGAGGGCCTCAACGAGCAGTACTTC; cdr3_aa: CASSSGREGLNEQYF; d_call: TRBD2; clone_size: -; j_call: TRBJ2-7; v_call: TRBV28; cdr3_length: 15
cdr3_nt: TGTGCCAGCAGCTTAACCGGGACAGGGATCACTGAAGCTTTCTTT; cdr3_aa: CASSLTGTGITEAFF; d_call: TRBD1; clone_size: -; j_call: TRBJ1-1; v_call: TRBV7-3; cdr3_length: 15
cdr3_nt: TGTGCCAGCAAGGGACTAGCGGGATCGGACGAGCAGTACTTC; cdr3_aa: CASKGLAGSDEQYF; d_call: TRBD2; clone_size: -; j_call: TRBJ2-7; v_call: TRBV6-1; cdr3_length: 14
cdr3_nt: TGCGCCAGCAGCCAAGAACGGGGGACGGTCGAGGGCTACACCTTC; cdr3_aa: CASSQERGTVEGYTF; d_call: -; clone_size: -; j_call: TRBJ1-2; v_call: TRBV4-1; cdr3_length: 15
cdr3_nt: TGTGCCAGCAGTTGGCGGGAAAGCTCCTACGAGCAGTACTTC; cdr3_aa: CASSWRESSYEQYF; d_call: -; clone_size: few; j_call: TRBJ2-7; v_call: TRBV6-2/TRBV6-3; cdr3_length: 14
cdr3_nt: TGCAGTGCTAGTTCGGGAAAGAACTATGGCTACACCTTC; cdr3_aa: CSASSGKNYGYTF; d_call: -; clone_size: many; j_call: TRBJ1-2; v_call: TRBV20-1; cdr3_length: 13
cdr3_nt: TGTGCCAGCAGTACTGGGATGAATTCTTACGAGCAGTACTTC; cdr3_aa: CASSTGMNSYEQYF; d_call: -; clone_size: -; j_call: TRBJ2-7; v_call: TRBV12-3/TRBV12-4; cdr3_length: 14
cdr3_nt: TGTGCCAGCAGTCACGGAAGGACCGAAAACATTCAGTACTTC; cdr3_aa: CASSHGRTENIQYF; d_call: -; clone_size: -; j_call: TRBJ2-4; v_call: TRBV11-2; cdr3_length: 14
cdr3_nt: TGTGCCAGCAGTGGCAGGGGAAAAGAGACCCAGTACTTC; cdr3_aa: CASSGRGKETQYF; d_call: -; clone_size: few; j_call: TRBJ2-5; v_call: TRBV7-9; cdr3_length: 13
cdr3_nt: TGTGCCTGGAACCCTACAGGGGTCTATGGCTACACCTTC; cdr3_aa: CAWNPTGVYGYTF; d_call: TRBD1; clone_size: many; j_call: TRBJ1-2; v_call: TRBV30; cdr3_length: 13
cdr3_nt: TGCGCCAGCAGCCCTGGGGGCGCAGTATACACAGATACGCAGTATTTT; cdr3_aa: CASSPGGAVYTDTQYF; d_call: -; clone_size: many; j_call: TRBJ2-3; v_call: TRBV5-1; cdr3_length: 16
cdr3_nt: TGTGCCAGCAGCAGCCCTCCTCTAGCGGGAGTTGCAGAGGAGCAGTTCTTC; cdr3_aa: CASSSPPLAGVAEEQFF; d_call: TRBD2; clone_size: -; j_call: TRBJ2-1; v_call: TRBV12-3/TRBV12-4; cdr3_length: 17
cdr3_nt: TGTGCCAGCAGCTTAGGTCCAGAAGGATCGAGGGGCTACACCTTC; cdr3_aa: CASSLGPEGSRGYTF; d_call: -; clone_size: many; j_call: TRBJ1-2; v_call: TRBV7-2; cdr3_length: 15
cdr3_nt: TGTGCCAGCAGCCGTACCCTTGTAGCGGGGGGCTACGAGCAGTACTTC; cdr3_aa: CASSRTLVAGGYEQYF; d_call: TRBD2; clone_size: many; j_call: TRBJ2-7; v_call: TRBV11-2; cdr3_length: 16
cdr3_nt: TGTGCCAGCAGTGAAGAAGGGGGACAGGGTGGTCAGCCCCAGCATTTT; cdr3_aa: CASSEEGGQGGQPQHF; d_call: TRBD1; clone_size: many; j_call: TRBJ1-5; v_call: TRBV2; cdr3_length: 16
cdr3_nt: TGTGCCAGCAGCCGCACCGGGACAGGGGCCTACAATGAGCAGTTCTTC; cdr3_aa: CASSRTGTGAYNEQFF; d_call: TRBD1; clone_size: -; j_call: TRBJ2-1; v_call: TRBV3-1; cdr3_length: 16
cdr3_nt: TGTGCCAGCAGCCGGGGGGGGGGGGCTAATGAAGAACTGTTTTTT; cdr3_aa: CASSRGGGANEELFF; d_call: -; clone_size: once; j_call: TRBJ1-4; v_call: TRBV7-8; cdr3_length: 15
cdr3_nt: TGTGCCAGCAGTGAATATATATGGGACTCGGGCACAGATACGCAGTATTTT; cdr3_aa: CASSEYIWDSGTDTQYF; d_call: -; clone_size: few; j_call: TRBJ2-3; v_call: TRBV6-1; cdr3_length: 17
cdr3_nt: TGCAGTGCTAGGGCCGGGACTAGCGGGAGTACAGATACGCAGTATTTT; cdr3_aa: CSARAGTSGSTDTQYF; d_call: TRBD2; clone_size: -; j_call: TRBJ2-3; v_call: TRBV20-1; cdr3_length: 16
cdr3_nt: TGTGCCAGCAGCTTGGGACAGGGGGGGAATAATGAAAAACTGTTTTTT; cdr3_aa: CASSLGQGGNNEKLFF; d_call: TRBD1; clone_size: -; j_call: TRBJ1-4; v_call: TRBV5-6; cdr3_length: 16
cdr3_nt: TGTGCCAGCAGCTTAGTCGGGACAGGGTGGGACGAGCAGTACTTC; cdr3_aa: CASSLVGTGWDEQYF; d_call: TRBD1; clone_size: many; j_call: TRBJ2-7; v_call: TRBV7-9; cdr3_length: 15
cdr3_nt: TGTGCCAGCAGTACAGGGGGGAGCTACACCTTC; cdr3_aa: CASSTGGSYTF; d_call: TRBD1; clone_size: many; j_call: TRBJ1-2; v_call: TRBV7-9; cdr3_length: 11
cdr3_nt: TGCAGTGCCACGACTAGCGGGTTCCAAGAGACCCAGTACTTC; cdr3_aa: CSATTSGFQETQYF; d_call: TRBD2; clone_size: many; j_call: TRBJ2-5; v_call: TRBV20-1; cdr3_length: 14
cdr3_nt: TGCGCCAGCGGGGTTCCCGCTTTCTTT; cdr3_aa: CASGVPAFF; d_call: -; clone_size: -; j_call: TRBJ1-1; v_call: TRBV4-1; cdr3_length: 9
cdr3_nt: TGCGCCAGCACCCCTGGGGGCCGGACACGAGAGCAGTACTTC; cdr3_aa: CASTPGGRTREQYF; d_call: -; clone_size: -; j_call: TRBJ2-7; v_call: TRBV10-2; cdr3_length: 14
cdr3_nt: TGTGCCAGCAGTTCCTCCCCCACCCGGGGGGCAGGCTACACCTTC; cdr3_aa: CASSSSPTRGAGYTF; d_call: -; clone_size: -; j_call: TRBJ1-2; v_call: TRBV27; cdr3_length: 15
cdr3_nt: TGTGCCAGCAGGCAGGGAACCTACGGGCAGTACTTC; cdr3_aa: CASRQGTYGQYF; d_call: -; clone_size: -; j_call: TRBJ2-7; v_call: TRBV28; cdr3_length: 12
cdr3_nt: TGTGCCAGCAGTTACTCACGGGCGGGGAACTATGGCTACACCTTC; cdr3_aa: CASSYSRAGNYGYTF; d_call: -; clone_size: few; j_call: TRBJ1-2; v_call: TRBV6-6; cdr3_length: 15
cdr3_nt: TGCAGTGCACTAAGGACTAGCGGGAGTCATGAGCAGTTCTTC; cdr3_aa: CSALRTSGSHEQFF; d_call: TRBD2; clone_size: -; j_call: TRBJ2-1; v_call: TRBV20-1; cdr3_length: 14
cdr3_nt: TGTGCCAGCAGCTTCCCGTCGGGAGAGACCCAGTACTTC; cdr3_aa: CASSFPSGETQYF; d_call: -; clone_size: many; j_call: TRBJ2-5; v_call: TRBV11-2; cdr3_length: 13
cdr3_nt: TGTGCCAGCTCGGACTACTCTTACAATGAGCAGTTCTTC; cdr3_aa: CASSDYSYNEQFF; d_call: -; clone_size: -; j_call: TRBJ2-1; v_call: TRBV2; cdr3_length: 13
cdr3_nt: TGTGCCAGCAGCGGATGGGCAGACAGACGAGAGACCCAGTACTTC; cdr3_aa: CASSGWADRRETQYF; d_call: -; clone_size: many; j_call: TRBJ2-5; v_call: TRBV28; cdr3_length: 15
cdr3_nt: TGTGCCAGCAGCCGTGAACGCTATGTAGGTCTCGAGCAGTACTTC; cdr3_aa: CASSRERYVGLEQYF; d_call: -; clone_size: few; j_call: TRBJ2-7; v_call: TRBV3-1; cdr3_length: 15
cdr3_nt: TGTGCCAGCGCGATAGATGCGACCTTCACAGATACGCAGTATTTT; cdr3_aa: CASAIDATFTDTQYF; d_call: -; clone_size: many; j_call: TRBJ2-3; v_call: TRBV2; cdr3_length: 15
cdr3_nt: TGTGCCAGTACCTCGACCCCGAACTATGGCTACACCTTC; cdr3_aa: CASTSTPNYGYTF; d_call: -; clone_size: many; j_call: TRBJ1-2; v_call: TRBV28; cdr3_length: 13
cdr3_nt: TGTGCCACCAGCAGAGAAGAGGCCCGCAGGGACGGACAGCCCCAGCATTTT; cdr3_aa: CATSREEARRDGQPQHF; d_call: -; clone_size: -; j_call: TRBJ1-5; v_call: TRBV15; cdr3_length: 17
cdr3_nt: TGTGCCAGCAGTTTGGGCTCCCCAGGGGATACGCAGTATTTT; cdr3_aa: CASSLGSPGDTQYF; d_call: -; clone_size: -; j_call: TRBJ2-3; v_call: TRBV27; cdr3_length: 14
cdr3_nt: TGTGCCAGCAGCATCAGTGGGACTAGCACAGATTACGAGCAGTACTTC; cdr3_aa: CASSISGTSTDYEQYF; d_call: TRBD2; clone_size: many; j_call: TRBJ2-7; v_call: TRBV7-9; cdr3_length: 16
cdr3_nt: TGTGCCAGCAGTGTTCGGTGGGAAGGGGGAGACTATGGCTACACCTTC; cdr3_aa: CASSVRWEGGDYGYTF; d_call: -; clone_size: many; j_call: TRBJ1-2; v_call: TRBV2; cdr3_length: 16
cdr3_nt: TGTGCCAGCATACTGACTAGCGGGGGGGCCTACGAGCAGTACTTC; cdr3_aa: CASILTSGGAYEQYF; d_call: TRBD2; clone_size: many; j_call: TRBJ2-7; v_call: TRBV28; cdr3_length: 15
cdr3_nt: TGTGCCAGCAGTTTCCCTTCACCGACCTACGAGCAGTACTTC; cdr3_aa: CASSFPSPTYEQYF; d_call: -; clone_size: few; j_call: TRBJ2-7; v_call: TRBV6-2/TRBV6-3; cdr3_length: 14
cdr3_nt: TGTGCTAGCAGCTTATTCAGGGAGTCAGAGACCCAGTACTTC; cdr3_aa: CASSLFRESETQYF; d_call: -; clone_size: -; j_call: TRBJ2-5; v_call: TRBV7-7; cdr3_length: 14
cdr3_nt: TGTGCCAGCAGCCCAGCGGACAGGGTGGTCTATGGCTACACCTTC; cdr3_aa: CASSPADRVVYGYTF; d_call: TRBD1; clone_size: few; j_call: TRBJ1-2; v_call: TRBV7-9; cdr3_length: 15
cdr3_nt: TGTGCCAGCAGTTCCTTACAGGGGGCTAACTATGGCTACACCTTC; cdr3_aa: CASSSLQGANYGYTF; d_call: TRBD1; clone_size: -; j_call: TRBJ1-2; v_call: TRBV27; cdr3_length: 15
cdr3_nt: TGTGCCATCAGTGAGACTAGCGGGAGTCGGGGCTACGAGCAGTACTTC; cdr3_aa: CAISETSGSRGYEQYF; d_call: TRBD2; clone_size: few; j_call: TRBJ2-7; v_call: TRBV10-3; cdr3_length: 16
cdr3_nt: TGCGCCAGCAGCTTGGCCAGGGTCGTCGGGGACGAGCAGTACTTC; cdr3_aa: CASSLARVVGDEQYF; d_call: -; clone_size: few; j_call: TRBJ2-7; v_call: TRBV5-1; cdr3_length: 15
cdr3_nt: TGTGCCAGCAGCCTGTGGAGCACAGATACGCAGTATTTT; cdr3_aa: CASSLWSTDTQYF; d_call: -; clone_size: few; j_call: TRBJ2-3; v_call: TRBV14; cdr3_length: 13